The T cell receptor (beta chain) described here comes from a study of radiation and T cells in renal cell carcinoma. Study details: Nephrectomy followed 15 Gy stereotactic body radiation by 4 weeks.

Time point noted: baseline pretreatment blood. Treatment here: 15 Gy SBRT to primary tumor, nephrectomy 4 weeks later. This renal cell carcinoma was of the clear cell type. In regard to this clone: What it recognizes is unknown.

Germline V lookup: CDR1 SQVTM, CDR2 ANQGSEA. The CDR3 is made up of 13 amino acids. V shed 6 bases, J shed 4 bases, and the junction held 6 bases outside the gene matches. Overall study findings and caveats: In blood, top tumor clones expanded by 2 weeks, shrinking by 4. No pretreatment tumor biopsies were available for baseline clonotypes.

Profiling relied on immunoSEQ multiplex PCR, and the TCRdb table lists in-frame clones only, not all of them. The data show some 150,000 clones, with 75% to 90% seen just once and approximately 22% held by the top ten. The sequence was collected from a woman between 50 and 59 years old with renal cell carcinoma. The specimen was blood, collected from a patient whose treatment included radiotherapy and nephrectomy. The chain combines TRBV29-1 with TRBJ2-7, with TRBD2 matching 10 bases. The CDR3 bases are TGCAGCGTAGTAGCGGGAGGTGGGTACGAGCAGTACTTC. It yields the protein CSVVAGGGYEQYF.